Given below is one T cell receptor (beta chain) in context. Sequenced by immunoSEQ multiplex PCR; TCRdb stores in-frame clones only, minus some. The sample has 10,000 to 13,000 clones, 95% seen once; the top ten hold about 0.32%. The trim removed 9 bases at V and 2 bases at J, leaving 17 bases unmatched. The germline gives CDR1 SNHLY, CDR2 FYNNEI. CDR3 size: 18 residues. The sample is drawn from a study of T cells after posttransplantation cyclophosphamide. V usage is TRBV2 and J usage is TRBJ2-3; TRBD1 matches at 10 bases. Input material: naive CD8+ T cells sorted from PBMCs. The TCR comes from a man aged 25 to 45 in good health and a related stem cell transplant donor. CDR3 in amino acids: CASGTGEAPRGVTDTQYF. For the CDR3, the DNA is TGTGCCAGTGGGACAGGGGAAGCCCCGCGTGGGGTCACAGATACGCAGTATTTT.